This T cell receptor beta chain was profiled in a study of blood T cells in healthy people across ages. Study outcomes and limitations: In these data, TCR beta diversity tracked strongly with naive T cell percentage. Age showed a roughly linear inverse relationship with TCR beta diversity per million T cells.

Trimming shortened V by 5 bases and J by 1 base, and 12 bases separated the two germline ends. This CDR3 is 14 amino acids long. CDR1 SGHRS and CDR2 YFSETQ come from the germline V gene. In its sample, this clonotype was seen a few times. Antigen unknown. Researchers collected roughly 9.8 milliliters of peripheral blood from every single donor. Sample-barcoded 5' priming and a J-beta primer mix drove a second PCR of about 6 to 12 cycles. TCRdb reprocessed the 5' RACE reads with MiXCR, giving one entry per CDR3 protein. Among 1.5 million to 2 million distinct CDR3 sequences listed, 30% to 40% were seen once.

The chain joins TRBV5-1 to TRBJ1-2; D remains ambiguous. The sequence derives from a woman in her 30s in good health. The sequenced material came from blood. In nucleotides, the CDR3 is TGCGCCAGCAGTGGGTCGCGGTATAACTATGGCTACACCTTC. Amino acids: CASSGSRYNYGYTF.